Included here is one T cell receptor beta chain sequence, with context. The data derive from a study of OX40 agonist ivuxolimab in advanced cancers. The repertoire was sequenced with immunoSEQ multiplex PCR; TCRdb's copy has only in-frame clones and lacks some. The sample shows 50,000 to 75,000 clones, 85% to 90% of them seen only once. J was trimmed by 3 bases and V by 5 bases; bases with no gene match: 6. CDR1 is SGHNT and CDR2 is YYREEE in the germline V gene (reference sequence). The CDR3 has 15 amino acids. V and J are TRBV5-4 and TRBJ2-4; 9 bases agree with TRBD1. The sequenced sample was CD4+ or CD8+ T cells sorted from blood, obtained in a trial of the OX40 agonist ivuxolimab. The TCR comes from an adult with an advanced solid tumor such as melanoma, head and neck, liver or kidney cancer. Written as DNA, the CDR3 is TGTGCCAGCAGGTCGTTGACAGGGGGCAAAAACATTCAGTACTTC. As protein: CASRSLTGGKNIQYF.